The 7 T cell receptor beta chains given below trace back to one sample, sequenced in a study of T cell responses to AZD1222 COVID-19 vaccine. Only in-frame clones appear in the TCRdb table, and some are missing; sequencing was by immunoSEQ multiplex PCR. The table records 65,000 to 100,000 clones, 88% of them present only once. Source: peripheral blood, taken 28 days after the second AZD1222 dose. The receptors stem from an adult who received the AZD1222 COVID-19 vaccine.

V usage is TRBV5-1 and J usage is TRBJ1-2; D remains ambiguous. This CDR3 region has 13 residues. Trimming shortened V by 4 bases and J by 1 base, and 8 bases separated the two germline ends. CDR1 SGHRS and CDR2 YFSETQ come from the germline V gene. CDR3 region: CASSPGFNYGYTF. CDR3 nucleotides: TGCGCCAGCAGCCCCGGGTTTAACTATGGCTACACCTTC. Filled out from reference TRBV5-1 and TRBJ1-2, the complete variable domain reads KAGVTQTPRYLIKTRGQQVTLSCSPISGHRSVSWYQQTPGQGLQFLFEYFSETQRNKGNFPGRFSGRQFSNSRSEMNVSTLELGDSALYLCASSPGFNYGYTFGSGTRLTVV.

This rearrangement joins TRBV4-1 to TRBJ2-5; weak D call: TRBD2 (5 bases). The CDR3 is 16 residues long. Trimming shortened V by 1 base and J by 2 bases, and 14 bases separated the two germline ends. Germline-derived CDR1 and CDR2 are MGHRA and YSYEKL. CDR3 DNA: TGCGCCAGCAGCCAAGTTACAGTCCGGGATCAAGAGACCCAGTACTTC. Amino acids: CASSQVTVRDQETQYF.

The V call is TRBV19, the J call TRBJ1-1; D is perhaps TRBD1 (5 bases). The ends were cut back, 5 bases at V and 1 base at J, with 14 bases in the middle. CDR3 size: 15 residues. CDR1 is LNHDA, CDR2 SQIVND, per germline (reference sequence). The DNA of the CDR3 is TGTGCCAGTAGTTGGGGCAGACTTCCGAACACTGAAGCTTTCTTT. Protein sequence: CASSWGRLPNTEAFF.

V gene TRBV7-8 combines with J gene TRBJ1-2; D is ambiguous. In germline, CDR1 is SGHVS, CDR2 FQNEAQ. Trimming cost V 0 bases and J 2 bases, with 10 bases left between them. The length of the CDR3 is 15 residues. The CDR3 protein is CASSLAERENYGYTF. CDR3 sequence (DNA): TGTGCCAGCAGCTTAGCCGAGAGGGAAAACTATGGCTACACCTTC.

The CDR3 DNA is TGTGCCAGCAGTTTCACCGGGACAGGGGGTGGCGAGCAGTACTTC. Protein sequence: CASSFTGTGGGEQYF. V and J are TRBV28 and TRBJ2-7; the match to TRBD1 covers 11 bases. Germline V CDR1 and CDR2: MDHEN, SYDVKM. The CDR3 has 15 residues. With 3 bases clipped from V and 6 bases from J, the junction kept 7 bases outside the gene matches.

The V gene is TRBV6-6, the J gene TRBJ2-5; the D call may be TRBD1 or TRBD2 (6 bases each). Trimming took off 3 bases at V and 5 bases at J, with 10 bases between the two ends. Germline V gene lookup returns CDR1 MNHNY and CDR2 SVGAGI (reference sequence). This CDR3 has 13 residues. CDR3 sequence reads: CASSYGGLETQYF. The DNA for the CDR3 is TGTGCCAGCAGTTATGGGGGGCTGGAGACCCAGTACTTC.

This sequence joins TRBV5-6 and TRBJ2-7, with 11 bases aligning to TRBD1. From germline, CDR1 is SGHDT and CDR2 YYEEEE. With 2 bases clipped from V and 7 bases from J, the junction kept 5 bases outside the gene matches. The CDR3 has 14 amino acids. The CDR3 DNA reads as TGTGCCAGCAGCTTCGGACAGGGGGCGCATGAGCAGTACTTC. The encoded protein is CASSFGQGAHEQYF. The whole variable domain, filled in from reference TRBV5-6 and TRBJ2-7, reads DAGVTQSPTHLIKTRGQQVTLRCSPKSGHDTVSWYQQALGQGPQFIFQYYEEEERQRGNFPDRFSGHQFPNYSSELNVNALLLGDSALYLCASSFGQGAHEQYFGPGTRLTVT.